Following are 32 T cell receptor beta chains from one sample sequenced in a study of CD8+CD57+ T cells in acquired aplastic anemia (dated by TCRdb to the late 2010s). Instrument on record: Illumina HiSeq 2000. Profiling of TCR beta VDJ combinations and CDR3 sequences used genomic DNA as the template. TCRdb trimmed the raw reads at Q25, called clones with MiXCR and kept productive beta chains. Each entry merges the rows of one CDR3 protein and shows their most common DNA and genes. The table for this sample lists 300,000 or so distinct CDR3 sequences; roughly three fifths of them were counted only once. The top ten constitute 6.5% to 10% of the sample. Sequencing used sorted CD4+, CD8+, or CD8+CD57+ T cells (not recorded which) from PBMCs. Source of these receptors: a human donor with severe aplastic anemia or a healthy control (not recorded which).

V is TRBV7-3 and J is TRBJ2-7, with 8 bases matching TRBD2. Unmatched junction bases numbered 11, after V lost 8 bases and J lost 2 bases. The germline CDR1 and CDR2 sequences are SGHTA and FQGTGA. The CDR3 extends over 15 amino acids. The chain's CDR3 is CASSPGPGGTYEQYF. The DNA for the CDR3 is TGTGCCAGCTCCCCGGGACCGGGAGGGACCTACGAGCAGTACTTC. Full variable domain (rest looked up from reference TRBV7-3 and TRBJ2-7): GAGVSQTPSNKVTEKGKYVELRCDPISGHTALYWYRQSLGQGPEFLIYFQGTGAADDSGLPNDRFFAVRPEGSVSTLKIQRTERGDSAVYLCASSPGPGGTYEQYFGPGTRLTVT.

The V call is TRBV11-3, the J call TRBJ2-5; D unclear. V shed 2 bases and J shed 2 bases, with 9 bases lying between them. CDR3 length equals 14 residues. CDR1 and CDR2 from the germline V gene are SGHNT and YENEEA. This CDR3 is CASSLWAQQETQYF. The CDR3 nucleotides read TGTGCCAGCAGCTTATGGGCGCAGCAAGAGACCCAGTACTTC.

This clonotype was found once. The CDR3 loop reads CASRPPANSPLHF. The CDR3, as DNA: TGTGCCAGCAGGCCCCCCGCTAATTCACCCCTCCACTTT. V usage is TRBV7-2 and J usage is TRBJ1-6; D gene unclear. Trimming removed 6 bases at V and 6 bases at J, with 9 bases between. The CDR3 extends over 13 amino acids. CDR1 and CDR2 from the germline V gene are SGHTA and FQGNSA.

This clonotype was observed many times. One end of the junction is discordant with germline, which a read error may explain. V gene TRBV7-9 combines with J gene TRBJ2-7; TRBD1 agrees at 12 bases. The CDR3 is 14 residues long. Germline V gene sequence: CDR1 SEHNR, CDR2 FQNEAQ (reference sequence). The CDR3 DNA reads TGTGCCGGCAGCTTCCGGGACAGGGGGCGCGAGCAGTACTTC. It codes for CAGSFRDRGREQYF.

This clonotype has at least ten counts. The rearrangement links TRBV5-1 to TRBJ2-1; TRBD2 might be the D (7 bases). V dropped 0 bases and J dropped 0 bases, with 13 bases sitting between them. CDR3 size: 17 residues. Germline CDR1 SGHRS, CDR2 YFSETQ. The CDR3 DNA reads as TGCGCCAGCAGCTTGGTGTCCGGGGGGCCCTCCTACAATGAGCAGTTCTTC. Its protein product is CASSLVSGGPSYNEQFF.

The chain employs TRBV15 and TRBJ2-1; the D gene is possibly TRBD2 (5 bases). The CDR3 runs to 14 residues. V lost 3 bases, J lost 7 bases, and 13 bases lay in between. Germline CDR1 and CDR2: LNHNV and YYDKDF (reference sequence). The CDR3 reads CATSSPKEANEQFF. The CDR3 bases are TGTGCCACCAGCAGCCCGAAGGAGGCGAATGAGCAGTTCTTC.

V and J are TRBV19 and TRBJ1-5; D unresolved. In germline, CDR1 is LNHDA, CDR2 SQIVND (reference sequence). The CDR3 has 15 amino acids. V shed 7 bases and J shed 2 bases, with 15 bases lying between them. CDR3 nucleotide sequence: TGTGCCAGTACGACGGGCGGTATAGGCAATCAGCCCCAGCATTTT. This translates into CASTTGGIGNQPQHF.

The rearrangement joins TRBV20-1 to TRBJ2-5; D unclear. CDR1 and CDR2 (germline): DFQATT, SNEGSKA (reference sequence). Trimming shortened V by 5 bases and J by 1 base, and 17 bases separated the two germline ends. The CDR3 runs to 15 residues. The CDR3 protein is CSASLPRLVQETQYF. In nucleotides, the CDR3 is TGCAGTGCTTCTTTACCCCGACTCGTCCAAGAGACCCAGTACTTC.

Ten or more counts support this clonotype. The chain uses TRBV20-1 and TRBJ2-2, with 7 bases that match TRBD1. Trimming at V came to 4 bases and at J to 5 bases, leaving 10 bases not matched to a gene. The length of the CDR3 is 15 residues. Per the germline V gene, CDR1 is DFQATT and CDR2 is SNEGSKA (reference sequence). The CDR3 DNA is TGCAGTGCTATATTAAACAGGGGAGTGACCGGGGAGCTGTTTTTT. Translating it yields CSAILNRGVTGELFF.

This chain connects TRBV20-1 to TRBJ2-2; 9 bases match TRBD2. Germline V lookup: CDR1 DFQATT, CDR2 SNEGSKA (reference sequence). V shed 5 bases, J shed 10 bases, and the junction held 5 bases outside the gene matches. This CDR3 has 12 residues. The DNA for the CDR3 is TGCAGTGCTTCCGGCGGGGGGGTGGAGCTGTTTTTT. Its protein is CSASGGGVELFF.

Concerning this clonotype: With a much larger clone just one base away, this may be a read error. The chain has TRBV7-2 and TRBJ1-3, with D possibly matching TRBD1 (5 bases). The CDR3 has 15 amino acids. The germline gives CDR1 SGHTA, CDR2 FQGNSA. CDR3 in DNA: TGTGCCAGCAGCAATTTCCGGGACCGCGGAAACACCATATGTTTT. Its translation: CASSNFRDRGNTICF.

Notes on this clonotype: The junction does not match germline at one end; this may be a read error. This chain joins TRBV14 and TRBJ2-5; D ambiguous. The CDR3 runs 15 residues. The germline V gene encodes CDR1 SGHDN and CDR2 FVKESK. The CDR3 spells CASSQDLGRQGTQYF. The CDR3 nucleotides read TGTGCCAGCAGCCAAGATCTGGGCAGACAAGGGACCCAGTACTTC.

This clonotype was picked up a small number of times. The rearrangement joins TRBV15 to TRBJ2-7, with D perhaps matching TRBD1 (6 bases). Germline CDR1 LNHNV, CDR2 YYDKDF (reference sequence). The germline V and J ends were trimmed by 0 bases and 3 bases, with 9 bases remaining between them. CDR3 length: 14 amino acids. The CDR3 DNA follows: TGTGCCACCAGCAGAGATTCCAGGGGCTACGAGCAGTACTTC. Protein sequence: CATSRDSRGYEQYF. The entire variable domain, with the rest obtained from reference TRBV15 and TRBJ2-7, is as follows: DAMVIQNPRYQVTQFGKPVTLSCSQTLNHNVMYWYQQKSSQAPKLLFHYYDKDFNNEADTPDNFQSRRPNTSFCFLDIRSPGLGDTAMYLCATSRDSRGYEQYFGPGTRLTVT.

This clonotype has at least ten counts. The chain employs TRBV15 and TRBJ2-3, with 16 bases that match TRBD2. Trimming removed 5 bases from V and 8 bases from J; junction bases left unmatched: 7. The CDR3 consists of 16 residues. Germline V lookup: CDR1 LNHNV, CDR2 YYDKDF (reference sequence). CDR3: CATSGGLAGGLGTQYF. The CDR3 DNA reads as TGTGCCACCAGCGGGGGACTAGCGGGGGGGCTTGGTACGCAGTATTTT.

This chain links TRBV28 with TRBJ1-2; D might be TRBD1 (6 bases). CDR3 size: 15 residues. V lost 5 bases and J 4 bases, leaving 17 bases between the germline ends. Per germline, CDR1 MDHEN and CDR2 SYDVKM. The CDR3 protein is CASSPPTGQIYGYTF. CDR3 sequence (DNA): TGTGCCAGCAGTCCTCCGACAGGCCAGATCTATGGCTACACCTTC.

V gene TRBV6-4 combines with J gene TRBJ2-3, with D tentatively TRBD1 or TRBD2 (5 bases each). The CDR3 loop spans 14 amino acids. Per germline, CDR1 MRHNA and CDR2 SNTAGT. Trimming stripped 2 bases from V and 1 base from J, with 7 bases between. In nucleotides, the CDR3 is TGTGCCAGCAGTGACAGGGGAGGCACAGATACGCAGTATTTT. Protein: CASSDRGGTDTQYF.

As DNA, the CDR3 is TGTGCCAGCAGCATGGACTATAAAGAGACCCAGTACTTC. It specifies CASSMDYKETQYF. The chain employs TRBV7-6 and TRBJ2-5; possible D gene TRBD2, 6 bases. The CDR3 length is 13 residues. The germline V and J ends were trimmed by 5 bases and 3 bases, with 10 bases remaining between them. Germline V CDR1 and CDR2: SGHVS, FNYEAQ.

This clonotype has a handful of counts. This chain joins TRBV29-1 and TRBJ2-7; 9 bases fit TRBD1. CDR1 is SQVTM and CDR2 is ANQGSEA in the germline V gene. Trimming cost V 7 bases and J 2 bases; bases outside gene matches: 6. The length of the CDR3 is 13 residues. CDR3 loop: CSAEGQGTYEQYF. The CDR3 DNA reads as TGCAGCGCTGAGGGACAGGGAACCTACGAGCAGTACTTC.

The CDR3 DNA reads TGTGCCAGCAGTCTCTGGGGGAGCTCTGGAAACACCATATATTTT. It specifies CASSLWGSSGNTIYF. This chain links TRBV7-2 with TRBJ1-3; a weak D match, TRBD1 (5 bases). Germline loops: CDR1 SGHTA, CDR2 FQGNSA. The CDR3 runs to 15 residues. Trimming removed 6 bases at V and 0 bases at J, with 12 bases between.

Comments on this clonotype: One end of the junction is discordant with germline, which a read error may explain. This sequence joins TRBV7-8 and TRBJ2-5, with TRBD1 matching over 9 bases. CDR1 is SGHVS and CDR2 is FQNEAQ in the germline V gene. CDR3 size: 14 residues. This chain's CDR3 is CVSSRDRAGETQYF. The CDR3 nucleotides read TGTGTCAGCAGCCGGGACAGGGCGGGGGAGACCCAGTACTTC. Based on the CDR3 plus reference TRBV7-8 and TRBJ2-5, the full variable domain is GAGVSQSPRYKVAKRGQDVALRCDPISGHVSLFWYQQALGQGPEFLTYFQNEAQLDKSGLPSDRFFAERPEGSVSTLKIQRTQQEDSAVYLCVSSRDRAGETQYFGPGTRLLVL.

The sample holds many counts of this clonotype. The rearrangement links TRBV5-6 to TRBJ1-2, with 11 positions matching TRBD1. The V gene's germline CDR1 is SGHDT and CDR2 YYEEEE. The CDR3 contains 14 residues. V shed 3 bases, J shed 7 bases, and the junction held 5 bases outside the gene matches. CDR3 residues: CASSWTGGASGYTF. DNA of the CDR3: TGTGCCAGCAGCTGGACAGGGGGCGCATCTGGCTACACCTTC.

This clonotype was found many times. The chain recombines TRBV6-1 with TRBJ2-2; 9 bases match TRBD1. Unmatched junction bases numbered 5, after V lost 5 bases and J lost 1 base. This CDR3 is 16 amino acids long. Germline CDR1 reads MNHNS; CDR2 reads SASEGT. The CDR3 reads CASSTGTGMNTGELFF. CDR3 nucleotides: TGTGCCAGCAGTACCGGGACAGGGATGAACACCGGGGAGCTGTTTTTT.

This chain links TRBV10-3 with TRBJ2-1, with 7 bases lining up with TRBD1. CDR3 size: 15 residues. Germline-derived CDR1 and CDR2 are ENHRY and SYGVKD. V was pared by 10 bases and J by 0 bases, with 9 bases of the junction left unmatched. In nucleotides, the CDR3 is TGTGCCAATTCACAGGGGTCAGGCTCCTACAATGAGCAGTTCTTC. Amino acids: CANSQGSGSYNEQFF.

V is TRBV19 and J is TRBJ2-5; 7 bases fit TRBD1. Germline CDR1 is LNHDA and CDR2 is SQIVND (reference sequence). The CDR3 is made up of 15 amino acids. V dropped 7 bases and J dropped 1; count of bases not matched to a gene: 9. In DNA, the CDR3 is TGTGCCAGTACCTCCACCCGGGACAGCCAAGAGACCCAGTACTTC. Encoded protein: CASTSTRDSQETQYF.

This clonotype appeared many times. The J gene is TRBJ1-3, the V gene TRBV9; 8 nucleotides match TRBD1. This CDR3 contains 14 residues. Unmatched junction bases numbered 6, after V lost 3 bases and J lost 7 bases. Germline CDR1 reads SGDLS; CDR2 reads YYNGEE. The CDR3 coding sequence is TGTGCCAGCAGCGCGCAGGGGGCGGTGAACACCATATATTTT. This sequence encodes CASSAQGAVNTIYF.

J is TRBJ2-5 and V is TRBV7-6; D is unresolved. V dropped 3 bases and J dropped 5 bases, with 10 bases sitting between them. The CDR3 extends over 13 amino acids. Germline V gene sequence: CDR1 SGHVS, CDR2 FNYEAQ. CDR3 DNA sequence: TGTGCCAGCAGCTTCGGTGTGAGGGAGACCCAGTACTTC. Amino acid sequence: CASSFGVRETQYF.

V and J are TRBV9 and TRBJ1-1; no firm D call. Germline V gene sequence: CDR1 SGDLS, CDR2 YYNGEE. The V gene lost 0 bases and the J gene lost 2 bases, with 8 bases spanning the gap. The CDR3 consists of 14 residues. The CDR3 bases are TGTGCCAGCAGCGTAGGCCCGGGAAACACTGAAGCTTTCTTT. It codes for CASSVGPGNTEAFF.

In DNA form, the CDR3 reads TGTGCCACCAGTGATGGGACCGTTAGCACAGATACGCAGTATTTT. It yields the protein CATSDGTVSTDTQYF. The gene calls are TRBV24-1 and TRBJ2-3; D might be TRBD1 or TRBD2, each matching 5 bases. Trimming shortened V by 3 bases and J by 0 bases, and 9 bases separated the two germline ends. From germline, CDR1 is KGHDR and CDR2 SFDVKD. CDR3 length: 15 residues.

This chain's CDR3 is CASSSQGWNEQYF. CDR3 coding DNA: TGCGCCAGCAGCTCACAGGGGTGGAACGAGCAGTACTTC. The chain recombines TRBV5-1 with TRBJ2-7; 7 bases agree with TRBD1. V shed 3 bases, J shed 5 bases, and the junction held 5 bases outside the gene matches. Looked up from germline, CDR1 is SGHRS and CDR2 is YFSETQ. The CDR3 length is 13 residues.

V is TRBV11-2 and J is TRBJ2-7, with D perhaps matching TRBD2 (6 bases). This CDR3 contains 15 residues. Trimming shortened V by 5 bases and J by 0 bases, and 14 bases separated the two germline ends. The V gene's germline CDR1 is SGHAT and CDR2 FQNNGV. The CDR3 here is CASSRWGLPSYEQYF. As DNA, the CDR3 is TGTGCCAGCAGCCGTTGGGGACTCCCCTCCTACGAGCAGTACTTC.

This clonotype was recorded many times. The rearrangement uses TRBV5-5 and TRBJ2-3, with D perhaps TRBD1 or TRBD2 (5 bases each). CDR3 length: 15 residues. Germline V gene lookup returns CDR1 SGHKS and CDR2 YYEKEE (reference sequence). Trimming took 4 bases from V and 6 from J, leaving 18 bases between them. The CDR3 loop reads CASSLAGGPTDTQYF. CDR3 bases: TGTGCCAGCAGCCTTGCTGGGGGACCCACGGATACGCAGTATTTT.

Ten or more counts support this clonotype. The chain combines TRBV7-8 with TRBJ2-3, with D possibly being TRBD2 (5 bases). The CDR3 runs to 16 residues. The ends were cut back, 5 bases at V and 7 bases at J, with 22 bases in the middle. Germline V lookup: CDR1 SGHVS, CDR2 FQNEAQ. CDR3 sequence reads: CASSPARGATAYTQYF. CDR3 in DNA: TGTGCCAGCAGCCCCGCCCGGGGAGCTACCGCATATACGCAGTATTTT.